Below, 3 T cell receptor beta chains from the same sample are listed, as sequenced in a study of blood T cell repertoires in COVID-19. Data came from immunoSEQ multiplex PCR; TCRdb stores just in-frame clones and leaves some out. The sample has about 170,000 clones, about 87% seen once. Sequencing was performed on peripheral blood. The origin of the receptors is a man aged 60 to 69 with acute or convalescent COVID-19.

This chain uses TRBV6-2 or TRBV6-3 with TRBJ1-1, with D possibly matching TRBD1 (5 bases). Trimming shortened V by 2 bases and J by 0 bases, and 7 bases separated the two germline ends. CDR1 and CDR2 (germline): MNHEY, SVGEGT. The CDR3 length is 14 residues. CDR3 DNA: TGTGCCAGCAGTTACGGGGCTTTGAACACTGAAGCTTTCTTT. Protein product: CASSYGALNTEAFF.

The rearrangement uses TRBV5-1 and TRBJ2-2; TRBD1 might be the D (5 bases). The germline gives CDR1 SGHRS, CDR2 YFSETQ. Trimming stripped 4 bases from V and 7 bases from J, with 14 bases between. The CDR3 has 14 amino acids. CDR3 loop: CASSPLYQGGELFF. DNA for the CDR3: TGCGCCAGCAGCCCGCTATACCAGGGCGGGGAGCTGTTTTTT. Together with reference TRBV5-1 and TRBJ2-2, the CDR3 gives the full variable domain: KAGVTQTPRYLIKTRGQQVTLSCSPISGHRSVSWYQQTPGQGLQFLFEYFSETQRNKGNFPGRFSGRQFSNSRSEMNVSTLELGDSALYLCASSPLYQGGELFFGEGSRLTVL.

The V gene is TRBV3-1 (or the pseudogene TRBV3-2), the J gene TRBJ1-2; D gene uncertain. The V and J ends lost 6 bases and 1 base respectively, with 9 bases between them. Germline V gene data show CDR1 as LGHDT and CDR2 as YNNKEL (reference sequence). The CDR3 covers 13 residues. CDR3 sequence reads: CASRPESNYGYTF. DNA of the CDR3: TGTGCCAGCAGACCTGAGAGTAACTATGGCTACACCTTC.